A selection of T cell receptor beta chains follows, all from one sample in a study of radiation and T cells in renal cell carcinoma. Produced via immunoSEQ multiplex PCR; TCRdb's table is partial and in-frame only. This sample has about 130,000 clones, with around 84% found just once. Sequenced material: blood, taken from a patient whose treatment included radiotherapy and nephrectomy. The receptors stem from a woman aged 55-69 years with renal cell carcinoma. The CDR3 runs from the conserved cysteine through the conserved F or W. D genes are given only for firm matches. Size is omitted from some rows. Given values are once, few, many or a class for expanded clones.

>TRBJ2-3|NA|TRBV18|NA
CASSPILAEATDTQYF
TGTGCCAGCTCACCCATTTTAGCGGAAGCCACAGATACGCAGTATTTT
>TRBJ1-1|NA|TRBV11-2|NA
CASSLEDTEAFF
TGTGCCAGCAGCTTAGAAGACACTGAAGCTTTCTTT
>TRBJ2-3|once|TRBV5-1|TRBD2
CASSRGLAGGPSTDTQYF
TGCGCCAGCAGCCGAGGACTAGCGGGAGGTCCTAGCACAGATACGCAGTATTTT
>TRBJ2-3|NA|TRBV30|TRBD2
CAWTEREAQYF
TGTGCCTGGACAGAGCGGGAGGCGCAGTATTTT
>TRBJ2-2|NA|TRBV15|NA
CATGGTNTGELFF
TGTGCCACCGGGGGGACAAACACCGGGGAGCTGTTTTTT
>TRBJ1-2|NA|TRBV9|NA
CASSNPPAANYGYTF
TGTGCCAGCAGCAATCCCCCGGCAGCTAACTATGGCTACACCTTC
>TRBJ2-7|once|TRBV7-9|NA
CASSLFQYEQYF
TGTGCCAGCAGCTTATTTCAGTACGAGCAGTACTTC
>TRBJ2-7|NA|TRBV7-3|NA
CASRKIGEQAEQYF
TGTGCCAGCAGAAAGATAGGGGAGCAGGCCGAGCAGTACTTC
>TRBJ1-2|NA|TRBV19|NA
CASSTSQVNYGYTF
TGTGCCAGTAGTACCTCCCAGGTCAACTATGGCTACACCTTC
>TRBJ2-1|NA|TRBV19|TRBD2
CASSTAAGPNNEQFF
TGTGCCAGTAGTACCGCAGCGGGACCCAACAATGAGCAGTTCTTC
>TRBJ1-1|NA|TRBV6-6|NA
CASTLGEGGNTEAFF
TGTGCCAGCACCCTGGGGGAAGGAGGAAACACTGAAGCTTTCTTT
>TRBJ1-1|NA|TRBV28|NA
CASSLRLSEAFF
TGTGCCAGCAGTTTGCGTCTCTCCGAAGCTTTCTTT
>TRBJ2-4|once|TRBV5-5|TRBD1
CASSRDRENIQYF
TGTGCCAGCAGCCGGGACAGAGAAAACATTCAGTACTTC
>TRBJ2-2|NA|TRBV11-2|NA
CASSLDLRTGELFF
TGTGCCAGCAGCTTAGACCTTAGGACCGGGGAGCTGTTTTTT
>TRBJ2-5|once|TRBV28|NA
CASRSGAETQYF
TGTGCCAGCAGATCCGGCGCGGAGACCCAGTACTTC
>TRBJ1-1|NA|TRBV27|NA
CASSLVGGENTEAFF
TGTGCCAGCAGTTTGGTGGGGGGCGAGAACACTGAAGCTTTCTTT
>TRBJ2-1|NA|TRBV6-1|TRBD2
CASSERLAGGSYNEQFF
TGTGCCAGCAGTGAGAGACTAGCGGGAGGGTCCTACAATGAGCAGTTCTTC
>TRBJ2-2|few|TRBV2|NA
CASSRSVGGKGGF
TGTGCCAGCAGTCGAAGCGTCGGGGGTAAAGGGGGCTTT
>TRBJ1-1|NA|TRBV5-4|TRBD1
CASSLGRGGGNTEAFF
TGTGCCAGCAGCTTGGGCAGGGGAGGGGGCAACACTGAAGCTTTCTTT
>TRBJ2-7|NA|TRBV4-2|NA
CASSQEGAGDEQYF
TGTGCCAGCAGCCAAGAGGGGGCAGGTGACGAGCAGTACTTC
>TRBJ2-5|NA|TRBV5-1|NA
CASRARGSVEERETQYF
TGCGCCAGCAGGGCGCGGGGCTCAGTTGAGGAGAGGGAGACCCAGTACTTC
>TRBJ1-1|NA|TRBV29-1|NA
CSASSTDMNTEAFF
TGCAGCGCATCGTCGACGGATATGAACACTGAAGCTTTCTTT
>TRBJ2-4|NA|TRBV11-2|NA
CASSLVRDRNIQYF
TGTGCCAGCAGCTTAGTGCGGGACAGAAACATTCAGTACTTC
>TRBJ2-3|NA|TRBV6-5|TRBD2
CASSPREPTDTQYF
TGTGCCAGCAGTCCGCGGGAGCCCACAGATACGCAGTATTTT
>TRBJ1-2|NA|TRBV19|NA
CASSTRDTFYGYTF
TGTGCCAGTAGTACACGGGACACCTTCTATGGCTACACCTTC
>TRBJ1-1|NA|TRBV23-1|NA
CASSPGYTEAFF
TGCGCCAGCAGTCCAGGGTACACTGAAGCTTTCTTT
>TRBJ2-3|NA|TRBV4-1|NA
CASSPGTAGTDTQYF
TGCGCCAGCAGCCCAGGAACGGCGGGTACAGATACGCAGTATTTT
>TRBJ2-5|NA|TRBV7-9|TRBD2
CASSEPSGPSTQYF
TGTGCCAGCAGCGAGCCTAGCGGGCCAAGTACCCAGTACTTC
>TRBJ2-7|once|TRBV11-1|NA
CASSRTVYEQYF
TGTGCCAGCAGCCGGACAGTCTACGAGCAGTACTTC
>TRBJ1-1|few|TRBV27|NA
CASSIYSDSNTEAFF
TGTGCCAGCAGTATTTACTCGGATTCGAACACTGAAGCTTTCTTT
>TRBJ1-1|NA|TRBV2|TRBD1
CASNQKRQGDGTEAFF
TGTGCCAGCAATCAAAAGCGACAGGGTGACGGCACTGAAGCTTTCTTT
>TRBJ1-1|NA|TRBV5-1|NA
CASSLATANTEAFF
TGCGCCAGCAGCTTGGCCACAGCGAACACTGAAGCTTTCTTT
>TRBJ2-7|NA|TRBV6-6|NA
CASSYPYYEQYF
TGTGCCAGCAGTTACCCCTACTACGAGCAGTACTTC
>TRBJ2-3|NA|TRBV19|NA
CASSIGRGRSTDTQYF
TGTGCCAGTAGTATCGGCAGGGGCAGATCTACAGATACGCAGTATTTT
>TRBJ2-2|NA|TRBV4-2|TRBD2
CASSQEGPSGSNTGELFF
TGTGCCAGCAGCCAAGAAGGGCCTAGCGGATCGAACACCGGGGAGCTGTTTTTT
>TRBJ2-3|NA|TRBV7-3|NA
CASSLTRQETDTQYF
TGTGCCAGCAGCTTAACGCGGCAGGAGACAGATACGCAGTATTTT
>TRBJ1-2|NA|TRBV5-4|TRBD1
CASSLGTGGYYGYTF
TGTGCCAGCAGCTTGGGGACAGGGGGATACTATGGCTACACCTTC
>TRBJ2-1|NA|TRBV30|NA
CAWAGGFDNRYEQFF
TGTGCCTGGGCAGGGGGGTTTGATAATCGTTATGAGCAGTTCTTC